Listed here is a single TCR beta chain. This entry comes from a study of blood T cell repertoires in COVID-19. The protocol was immunoSEQ multiplex PCR, while the TCRdb copy is restricted to in-frame clones and leaves out a portion. The data show hundreds of thousands of clones, about 88% seen once. Germline V lookup: CDR1 MNHNS, CDR2 SASEGT. The CDR3 has 13 amino acids. With V trimmed by 3 bases and J by 7 bases, 5 bases remained unmatched. Sequenced input: PBMCs or T cells enriched from blood (not recorded which). The chain recombines TRBV6-1 with TRBJ2-5; 7 nucleotides align to TRBD1. The source is a woman younger than 30 who had been exposed to COVID-19. The CDR3 region is CASSETGWGTQYF. The DNA for the CDR3 is TGTGCCAGCAGTGAGACAGGGTGGGGGACCCAGTACTTC.